This TCR beta chain was sequenced during a study of shared clonotypes between healthy human individuals. Study findings and constraints: An expected dependence of interdonor clonotype sharing on sequencing depth was noted. The sharing of 4% to 5.5% of naive CD4 clonotypes was seen across a handful of donors.

For each subset, genomic DNA was distributed in equal portions over several immunoSEQ plates. This table comes from immunoSEQ multiplex PCR, and its TCRdb copy is limited to in-frame clones, with some not included. The sample has around 600,000 clones, around 97% seen once; the top ten hold 0.057%. Every donor, a Caucasian adult, lived in Nashville, Tennessee. The CDR3 is made up of 15 amino acids. Germline loops: CDR1 SGHTA, CDR2 FQGTGA. J gave up 4 bases and V 5 bases, and 9 bases lay outside the gene matches. In the case of this clone: The antigen remains undetermined.

The chain uses TRBV7-3 and TRBJ2-5; 8 bases agree with TRBD1. Sequencing was carried out using naive CD4+ T cells sorted from blood. The subset was: CD45RA+ positively selected. The sequence derives from a woman aged 25 to 39 in good health. The CDR3 here is CASSRTGQTGETQYF. CDR3 sequence (DNA): TGTGCCAGCAGCCGGACAGGGCAGACGGGAGAGACCCAGTACTTC.